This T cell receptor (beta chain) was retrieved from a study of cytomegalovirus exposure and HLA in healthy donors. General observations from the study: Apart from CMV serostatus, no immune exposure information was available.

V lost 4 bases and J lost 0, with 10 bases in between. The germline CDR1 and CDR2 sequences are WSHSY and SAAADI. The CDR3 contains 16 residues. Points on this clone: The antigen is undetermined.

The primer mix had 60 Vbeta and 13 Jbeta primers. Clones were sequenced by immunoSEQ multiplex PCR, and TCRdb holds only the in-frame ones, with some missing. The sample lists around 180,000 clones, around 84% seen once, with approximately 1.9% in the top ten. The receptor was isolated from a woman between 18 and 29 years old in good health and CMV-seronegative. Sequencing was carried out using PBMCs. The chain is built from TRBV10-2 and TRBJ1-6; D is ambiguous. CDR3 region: CASSGTGSSYNSPLHF. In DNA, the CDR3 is TGCGCCAGCAGTGGGACGGGGAGCTCCTATAATTCACCCCTCCACTTT.